The 16 T cell receptor beta chains below were found in one sample sequenced in a study of response to subunit inactivated influenza vaccine. TCRdb reprocessed the RT-PCR reads via MiXCR and lists one record per CDR3 protein. The table shows about 540,000 distinct CDR3 sequences, with 12% to 15% occurring only once. The sequencing used PBMCs from blood, collected less than 13 days after vaccination. The receptors here all came from a man aged 45-65 years who received an inactivated influenza vaccine.

A few counts support this clonotype. The chain has TRBV10-3 and TRBJ2-7, with 8 bases identical to TRBD1. J lost 1 base, V lost 6 bases, and 5 bases had no gene match. The CDR3 is made up of 14 amino acids. CDR1 and CDR2 from the germline V gene are ENHRY and SYGVKD. The DNA of the CDR3 is TGTGCCATCAGCCGGGACAGGTCATCCTACGAGCAGTACTTC. This gives the protein CAISRDRSSYEQYF.

The table lists this clonotype with a few counts. The V and J genes are TRBV9 and TRBJ1-2; weak D call: TRBD1 (5 bases). Germline CDR1 reads SGDLS; CDR2 reads YYNGEE. This CDR3 has 16 amino acids. With 7 bases removed from V and 4 bases from J, the gap between germline ends came to 23 bases. CDR3 nucleotides: TGTGCCAGCGGATCCTCGTCGTCGGGGGGTGCCTATGGCTACACCTTC. Translation: CASGSSSSGGAYGYTF.

On this clonotype: This likely comes from a read error, as the CDR3 has no conserved phenylalanine or tryptophan at its end. The chain employs TRBV14 and TRBJ1-4, with no clear D. Per the germline V gene, CDR1 is SGHDN and CDR2 is FVKESK. V dropped 6 bases and J dropped 5 bases, with 13 bases sitting between them. This CDR3 region has 14 residues. For the CDR3, the DNA is TGTGCCAGCAGTCACCTCGGGCCAAATGAAAAACTGTTTATT. It translates to CASSHLGPNEKLFI.

In this sample, this clonotype turned up many times. This chain joins TRBV29-1 and TRBJ2-1; the D gene is possibly TRBD1 (6 bases). The CDR3 is made up of 15 amino acids. V dropped 1 base and J dropped 3 bases, with 13 bases sitting between them. Germline CDR1 reads SQVTM; CDR2 reads ANQGSEA. The CDR3 loop reads CSVEGTGTNYNEQFF. For the CDR3, the DNA is TGCAGCGTTGAAGGTACAGGGACAAACTACAATGAGCAGTTCTTC.

In its sample, this clonotype was seen many times. This chain uses TRBV28 with TRBJ2-1, with TRBD1 matching over 8 bases. V lost 6 bases and J lost 8; bases outside the gene matches: 12. Germline V gives CDR1 MDHEN, CDR2 SYDVKM. There are 15 residues in the CDR3. CDR3 region: CASSKDRGGLYEQFF. The CDR3 DNA follows: TGTGCCAGCAGCAAAGACAGGGGAGGCCTCTATGAGCAGTTCTTC.

The CDR3 loop is CASSEGNSWDYEQYF. Written as DNA, the CDR3 is TGTGCCAGCAGCGAGGGGAACAGCTGGGACTACGAGCAGTACTTC. This chain links TRBV7-6 with TRBJ2-7; D possibly uses TRBD1 or TRBD2 (5 bases each). Germline values: CDR1 SGHVS, CDR2 FNYEAQ. This CDR3 is 15 amino acids long. V was cut by 5 bases and J by 3 bases, with 17 bases left in between.

The CDR3, as DNA: TGTGCCAGCAGTAAACTAGCGGGGATAAAATACAATGAGCAGTTCTTC. Its translation is CASSKLAGIKYNEQFF. The chain uses TRBV28 and TRBJ2-1, with TRBD2 matching 10 bases. The CDR3 is 16 residues long. CDR1 is MDHEN, CDR2 SYDVKM, per germline. Trimming at V came to 5 bases and at J to 4 bases, leaving 8 bases not matched to a gene.

This clonotype was found a few times. V gene TRBV30 combines with J gene TRBJ2-3; 9 positions match TRBD2. Germline V gene lookup returns CDR1 GTSNPN and CDR2 SVGIG (reference sequence). The CDR3 runs 17 residues. The ends lost 1 base at V and 5 bases at J; junction bases unmatched: 13. CDR3 protein: CAWSEVGRGRGGDTQYF. As DNA, the CDR3 is TGTGCCTGGAGTGAAGTCGGCCGCGGGAGGGGCGGAGATACGCAGTATTTT.

This chain uses TRBV10-3 with TRBJ1-5, with 8 nucleotides matching TRBD1. After removal of 3 bases from V and 4 bases from J, the junction contained 2 bases not matched to a gene. The CDR3 consists of 14 residues. Germline CDR1 and CDR2: ENHRY and SYGVKD. This CDR3 is CAISEQGGNQPQHF. The CDR3 DNA reads as TGTGCCATCAGTGAACAGGGGGGGAATCAGCCCCAGCATTTT.

The chain carries TRBV3-1 and TRBJ1-1, with D possibly being TRBD1 (6 bases). V was trimmed by 4 bases and J by 0 bases, leaving 15 bases between them. CDR1 is LGHDT and CDR2 is YNNKEL in the germline V gene (reference sequence). CDR3 size: 16 residues. This CDR3 is CASSPGGGAMNTEAFF. CDR3 nucleotide sequence: TGTGCCAGCAGCCCCGGAGGGGGAGCTATGAACACTGAAGCTTTCTTT.

The genes are TRBV7-2 and TRBJ1-5; D remains unclear. Per the germline V gene, CDR1 is SGHTA and CDR2 is FQGNSA. Between the trimmed V and J ends, which lost 5 bases and 6 bases, there was a span of 8 bases. CDR3 size: 12 residues. In DNA form, the CDR3 reads TGTGCCAGCAGCCAGGACTTTCAGCCCCAGCATTTT. Its protein is CASSQDFQPQHF.

V gene TRBV20-1 combines with J gene TRBJ2-1; D call uncertain. Germline V gives CDR1 DFQATT, CDR2 SNEGSKA (reference sequence). The V gene lost 0 bases and the J gene lost 5 bases, with 8 bases spanning the gap. This CDR3 has 13 residues. CDR3 nucleotides: TGCAGTGCTAGAGATAAAGGGAACAATGAGCAGTTCTTC. Amino acids: CSARDKGNNEQFF.

The chain combines TRBV7-3 with TRBJ2-1, with TRBD2 matching over 7 bases. The ends lost 4 bases at V and 5 bases at J; junction bases unmatched: 14. From germline, CDR1 is SGHTA and CDR2 FQGTGA. This CDR3 region has 17 residues. Written as DNA, the CDR3 is TGTGCCAGCAGCTCCCATCCTGGGGGAGGGCCCAACAATGAGCAGTTCTTC. It is translated as CASSSHPGGGPNNEQFF.

This chain joins TRBV5-1 and TRBJ2-3; perhaps D is TRBD1 or TRBD2 (5 bases each). The germline V and J ends were trimmed by 7 bases and 2 bases, with 17 bases remaining between them. Germline V gene sequence: CDR1 SGHRS, CDR2 YFSETQ. CDR3 length equals 15 residues. The CDR3 is CASSVGPPNTDTQYF. The CDR3 nucleotides are TGCGCCAGCTCTGTGGGACCCCCGAACACAGATACGCAGTATTTT.

This clonotype was counted a few times. The V and J genes are TRBV29-1 and TRBJ2-2; the D is unclear. Germline CDR1 SQVTM, CDR2 ANQGSEA. The CDR3 loop spans 13 amino acids. The V end was cut by 7 bases, the J end by 1 base, with 10 bases between. The CDR3 region is CSARQLNTGELFF. The CDR3 coding sequence is TGCAGCGCTCGGCAACTGAACACCGGGGAGCTGTTTTTT.

In this sample, this clonotype turned up a few times. The chain links TRBV20-1 to TRBJ1-1; 7 nucleotides align to TRBD1. Per germline, CDR1 DFQATT and CDR2 SNEGSKA (reference sequence). The trim removed 7 bases at V and 0 bases at J, leaving 8 bases unmatched. This CDR3 region has 14 residues. The CDR3 is CSGSRGSVNTEAFF. The CDR3 bases are TGCAGTGGGTCCAGGGGGTCAGTGAACACTGAAGCTTTCTTT.